The clone carrying this T cell receptor beta chain has only a few counts. Its antigen is unknown. This specimen belongs to a study of T-cell memory formation after mild COVID-19. Study-level results: Clones contracting day 15 to 85 were balanced CD4/CD8; later expanders leaned CD4+. Pre-infection memory held some responding clones, suggesting pre-existing cross-reactive T cells responded.

Constant-segment primers were used for 5'RACE, and the resulting TCR alpha and TCR beta cDNA libraries carried sample barcodes and UMIs. MiXCR was run by TCRdb on the 5' RACE reads, yielding one entry per CDR3 protein. The data contain 200,000 to 250,000 distinct CDR3 sequences, approximately 15% of them seen just once; the ten biggest clones take up about 2%. The sequence was obtained from an adult woman who had mild COVID-19 (a few samples of this study predate the infection). Cell type and time point are not known. Sequencing was done on a sample of PBMCs or a T cell subset sorted from them (not recorded which).

The CDR3 here is CSVEVRYEQYF. The CDR3 coding sequence is TGCAGCGTTGAAGTACGGTACGAGCAGTACTTC. The chain links TRBV29-1 to TRBJ2-7; no firm D call. Germline V CDR1 and CDR2: SQVTM, ANQGSEA. This CDR3 region has 11 residues. Trimming took off 1 base at V and 4 bases at J, with 5 bases between the two ends.